Below are 13 T cell receptor beta chains sequenced from a single sample in a study of beta chain features in type 1 diabetes. Reverse transcribing all isolated RNA meant expressed TCRB transcripts were sequenced. The method was immunoSEQ multiplex PCR; TCRdb's version includes in-frame clones alone and lacks a portion of them. The top ten hold approximately 0.099% of the sample, which has 680,000 or so clones, 15% seen once. Sequences were obtained from naive CD4+ T cells from blood. These receptor sequences come from a young man in good health.

This clone has just a few counts. V gene TRBV7-3 combines with J gene TRBJ2-1; 10 bases map to TRBD1. The V gene end was trimmed by 7 bases and the J gene end by 3 bases; junction bases not matched to a gene: 3. Germline CDR1 is SGHTA and CDR2 is FQGTGA. This CDR3 has 14 residues. The CDR3 loop reads CASMGQGIYNEQFF. DNA for the CDR3: TGTGCCAGCATGGGACAGGGGATCTACAATGAGCAGTTCTTC. Complete variable domain (other parts from reference TRBV7-3 and TRBJ2-1): GAGVSQTPSNKVTEKGKYVELRCDPISGHTALYWYRQSLGQGPEFLIYFQGTGAADDSGLPNDRFFAVRPEGSVSTLKIQRTERGDSAVYLCASMGQGIYNEQFFGPGTRLTVL.

This clone turned up a few times. The chain uses TRBV5-1 and TRBJ2-3; 8 bases are a match to TRBD2. The J segment lost 1 base and the V segment lost 3 bases, leaving 4 bases of the junction unmatched. CDR1 SGHRS and CDR2 YFSETQ come from the germline V gene. This CDR3 comprises 15 residues. CDR3: CASSSVSGGTDTQYF. The CDR3 region has the DNA TGCGCCAGCAGCTCCGTTAGCGGGGGCACAGATACGCAGTATTTT.

This clone turned up a few times. CDR3 in amino acids: CASSSTQGALGQPQHF. The CDR3 DNA follows: TGTGCCAGCAGTTCGACACAGGGGGCGCTTGGTCAGCCCCAGCATTTT. This chain uses TRBV7-6 with TRBJ1-5, with 9 bases fitting TRBD1. CDR1 and CDR2 from the germline V gene are SGHVS and FNYEAQ. V lost 6 bases, J lost 6 bases, and 12 bases stayed unmatched. The CDR3 loop spans 16 amino acids.

This CDR3 reads CASSLGPDGELFF. In DNA, the CDR3 is TGTGCCAGCTCACTTGGTCCGGACGGGGAGCTGTTTTTT. This chain links TRBV18 with TRBJ2-2; no reliable D call. The CDR3 covers 13 residues. V was clipped by 4 bases and J by 7 bases, with 10 bases between them. CDR1 is KGHSH and CDR2 is LQKENI in the germline V gene.

This clone has a handful of counts. The J gene is TRBJ1-6, the V gene TRBV29-1, with D perhaps matching TRBD1 (5 bases). The V gene's germline CDR1 is SQVTM and CDR2 ANQGSEA. Between the trimmed V and J ends, which lost 6 bases and 3 bases, there was a span of 15 bases. CDR3 length: 15 residues. The CDR3 nucleotides are TGCAGCGTGACTGAAGGACAATTCTATAATTCACCCCTCCACTTT. Protein sequence: CSVTEGQFYNSPLHF. Full variable domain (rest looked up from reference TRBV29-1 and TRBJ1-6): SAVISQKPSRDICQRGTSLTIQCQVDSQVTMMFWYRQQPGQSLTLIATANQGSEATYESGFVIDKFPISRPNLTFSTLTVSNMSPEDSSIYLCSVTEGQFYNSPLHFGNGTRLTVT.

The chain uses TRBV9 and TRBJ1-2; weak D call: TRBD1 (5 bases). The V end lost 3 bases, the J end lost 5 bases, and 20 bases lay between the germline ends. The V gene's germline CDR1 is SGDLS and CDR2 YYNGEE. There are 16 residues in the CDR3. CDR3 loop: CASSAQGLGLGYGYTF. CDR3 nucleotide sequence: TGTGCCAGCAGCGCCCAGGGTTTAGGATTAGGGTATGGCTACACCTTC.

This chain connects TRBV28 to TRBJ1-1; 7 bases map to TRBD1. There are 14 residues in the CDR3. V gave up 3 bases and J gave up 9 bases; unmatched junction bases: 10. Germline loops: CDR1 MDHEN, CDR2 SYDVKM. The CDR3 coding sequence is TGTGCCAGCAGTTTCTCTGGGGGGACAGTGAAAGCTTTCTTT. The encoded protein is CASSFSGGTVKAFF.

Only a few counts were recorded for this clone. The chain joins TRBV10-3 to TRBJ2-7, with 9 positions matching TRBD1. Germline V gives CDR1 ENHRY, CDR2 SYGVKD. CDR3 size: 13 residues. V lost 4 bases, J lost 4 bases, and 2 bases stayed unmatched. The CDR3, as DNA: TGTGCCATCAGTGCACAGGGGGCTTACGAGCAGTACTTC. It encodes CAISAQGAYEQYF.

This clone came up a few times. The J gene is TRBJ2-7, the V gene TRBV19; D is unresolved. Germline V gene sequence: CDR1 LNHDA, CDR2 SQIVND (reference sequence). The CDR3 totals 12 residues. V was cut by 10 bases and J by 2 bases, with 12 bases left in between. DNA of the CDR3: TGTGCCACCACGGGCAATACCTACGAGCAGTACTTC. Translating it yields CATTGNTYEQYF.

As DNA, the CDR3 is TGCGCCAGCAGCTTGGGGGACTGGAGCTCCTACAATGAGCAGTTCTTC. It codes for CASSLGDWSSYNEQFF. V and J are TRBV5-1 and TRBJ2-1; TRBD2 is a possible D gene (6 bases). This CDR3 region has 16 residues. The V end was cut by 0 bases, the J end by 0 bases, with 10 bases between. Per germline, CDR1 SGHRS and CDR2 YFSETQ.

This clone was seen a few times. V and J are TRBV7-3 and TRBJ2-1; D is possibly TRBD2 (5 bases). Germline lookup yields CDR1 SGHTA and CDR2 FQGTGA. With 1 base removed from V and 5 bases from J, the gap between germline ends came to 15 bases. CDR3 size: 16 residues. This CDR3 is CASSLSRRVAHNEQFF. As DNA, the CDR3 is TGTGCCAGCAGCTTAAGTAGGCGGGTTGCGCACAATGAGCAGTTCTTC.

This clone was observed a handful of times. The CDR3 region is CASSTHDRVTGNTIYF. The CDR3 bases are TGTGCCAGCAGCACCCACGACAGGGTAACTGGAAACACCATATATTTT. The chain employs TRBV7-2 and TRBJ1-3, with 7 bases that match TRBD1. The CDR3 is 16 residues long. Per the germline V gene, CDR1 is SGHTA and CDR2 is FQGNSA. The ends lost 5 bases at V and 2 bases at J; junction bases unmatched: 9. Full variable domain (outside the CDR3, taken from reference TRBV7-2 and TRBJ1-3): GAGVSQSPSNKVTEKGKDVELRCDPISGHTALYWYRQSLGQGLEFLIYFQGNSAPDKSGLPSDRFSAERTGGSVSTLTIQRTQQEDSAVYLCASSTHDRVTGNTIYFGEGSWLTVV.

The chain employs TRBV9 and TRBJ1-5; TRBD1 matches at 8 bases. Germline V gives CDR1 SGDLS, CDR2 YYNGEE. The CDR3 covers 15 residues. Germline trimming cut 2 bases from V and 2 bases from J; bases unmatched to any gene: 3. CDR3 sequence: CASSVEDRGNQPQHF. The CDR3 region has the DNA TGTGCCAGCAGCGTGGAGGACAGGGGCAATCAGCCCCAGCATTTT.